This TCR beta chain is from a study of OX40 agonist ivuxolimab in advanced cancers. Assay: immunoSEQ multiplex PCR; the TCRdb copy retains only in-frame clones and omits some. The table records about 81,000 clones, about 81% of them present only once. The CDR3 runs to 14 residues. CDR1 and CDR2 (germline): MDHEN, SYDVKM. Trimming left V 2 bases short and J 3 bases short, with 10 bases between. This chain joins TRBV28 and TRBJ1-2, with D possibly matching TRBD1 (5 bases). This receptor was obtained from an adult with an advanced solid tumor such as melanoma, head and neck, liver or kidney cancer. The specimen comprised CD4+ or CD8+ T cells sorted from blood, sampled in a trial of the OX40 agonist ivuxolimab. In nucleotides, the CDR3 is TGTGCCAGCAGTTTACGAGGGGTTTACTATGGCTACACCTTC. Translated, it gives CASSLRGVYYGYTF.